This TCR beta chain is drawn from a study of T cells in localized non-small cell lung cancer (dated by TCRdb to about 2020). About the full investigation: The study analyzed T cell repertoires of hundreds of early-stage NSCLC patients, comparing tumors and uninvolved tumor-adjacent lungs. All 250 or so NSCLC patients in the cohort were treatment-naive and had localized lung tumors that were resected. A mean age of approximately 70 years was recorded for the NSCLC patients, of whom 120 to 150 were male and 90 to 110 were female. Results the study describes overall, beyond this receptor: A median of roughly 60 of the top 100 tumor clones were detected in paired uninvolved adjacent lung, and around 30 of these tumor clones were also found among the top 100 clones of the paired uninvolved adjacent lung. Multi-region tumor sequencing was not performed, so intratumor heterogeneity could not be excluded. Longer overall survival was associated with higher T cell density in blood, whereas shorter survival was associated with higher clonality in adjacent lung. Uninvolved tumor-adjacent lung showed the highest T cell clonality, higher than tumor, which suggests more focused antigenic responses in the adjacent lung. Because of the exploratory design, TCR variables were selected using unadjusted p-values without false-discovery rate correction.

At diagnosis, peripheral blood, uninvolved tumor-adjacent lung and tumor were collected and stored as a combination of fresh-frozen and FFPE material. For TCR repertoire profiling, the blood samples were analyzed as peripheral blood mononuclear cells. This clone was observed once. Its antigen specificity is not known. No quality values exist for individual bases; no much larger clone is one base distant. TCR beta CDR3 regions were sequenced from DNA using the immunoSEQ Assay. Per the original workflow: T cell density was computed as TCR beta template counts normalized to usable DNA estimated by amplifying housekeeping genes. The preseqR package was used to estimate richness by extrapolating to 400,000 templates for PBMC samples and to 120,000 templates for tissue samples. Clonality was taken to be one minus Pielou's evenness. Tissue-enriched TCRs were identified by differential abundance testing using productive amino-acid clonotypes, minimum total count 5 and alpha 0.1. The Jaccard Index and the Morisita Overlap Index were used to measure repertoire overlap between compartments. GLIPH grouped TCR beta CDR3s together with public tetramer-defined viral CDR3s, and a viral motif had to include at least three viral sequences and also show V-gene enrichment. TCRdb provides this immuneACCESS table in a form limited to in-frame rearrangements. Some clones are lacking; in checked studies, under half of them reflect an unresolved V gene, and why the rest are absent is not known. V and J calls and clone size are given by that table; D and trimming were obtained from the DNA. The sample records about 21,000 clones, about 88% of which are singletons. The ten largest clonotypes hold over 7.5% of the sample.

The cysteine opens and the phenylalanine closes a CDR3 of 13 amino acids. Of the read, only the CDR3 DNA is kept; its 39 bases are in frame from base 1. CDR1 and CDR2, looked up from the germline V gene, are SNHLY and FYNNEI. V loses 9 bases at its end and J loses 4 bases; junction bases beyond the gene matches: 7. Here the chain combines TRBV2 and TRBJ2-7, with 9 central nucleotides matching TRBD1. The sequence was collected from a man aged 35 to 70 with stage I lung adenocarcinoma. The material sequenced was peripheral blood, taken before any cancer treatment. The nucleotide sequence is TGTGCCAGACCGGGACAGGGTCGTTACGAGCAGTACTTC. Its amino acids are CARPGQGRYEQYF.